The 17 T cell receptor beta chains given below trace back to one sample, sequenced in a study of blood T cell repertoires in COVID-19. The data were produced by immunoSEQ multiplex PCR, yet TCRdb's version contains in-frame clones alone and is incomplete. The sample lists 140,000 to 150,000 clones; approximately 87% were seen once. Sequencing was carried out using PBMCs or T cells enriched from blood (not recorded which). These TCRs come from a woman between 25 and 40 years old with acute COVID-19.

Only one count was recorded for this clone. The chain combines TRBV6-2 or TRBV6-3 with TRBJ2-1; 10 nucleotides agree with TRBD2. CDR1 is MNHEY, CDR2 SVGEGT, per germline. This CDR3 contains 17 residues. The V segment lost 5 bases and the J segment 8 bases; nucleotides outside the gene matches: 15. CDR3 sequence (DNA): TGTGCCAGCAGTCCCGTGGGAGCGGGAGGGCCCAGTCATGAGCAGTTCTTC. Translation gives CASSPVGAGGPSHEQFF.

This chain connects TRBV18 to TRBJ2-3; 7 bases line up with TRBD2. CDR1 is KGHSH, CDR2 LQKENI, per germline. The V segment lost 6 bases and the J segment 1 base; nucleotides outside the gene matches: 10. The CDR3 spans 16 residues. The CDR3 sequence: CASSGVSSGRTDTQYF. The CDR3 DNA sequence: TGTGCCAGCTCTGGGGTTTCTAGCGGTCGCACAGATACGCAGTATTTT.

V is TRBV13 and J is TRBJ1-3, with unresolved D. The CDR3 is 16 amino acids. V was clipped by 4 bases and J by 2 bases, with 15 bases between them. The germline V gene has CDR1 PRHDT and CDR2 FYEKMQ (reference sequence). CDR3 amino acids: CASSSDSRMPGNTIYF. In DNA form, the CDR3 reads TGTGCCAGCAGCTCCGATTCCAGGATGCCTGGAAACACCATATATTTT.

V is TRBV27 and J is TRBJ2-1; TRBD2 aligns across 8 bases. There are 15 residues in the CDR3. The germline V gene encodes CDR1 MNHEY and CDR2 SMNVEV (reference sequence). The V gene end was trimmed by 8 bases and the J gene end by 7 bases; junction bases not matched to a gene: 13. For the CDR3, the DNA is TGTGCCAGCGCCTTTCTCGGGACTAGGGGGAATGAGCAGTTCTTC. Its protein product is CASAFLGTRGNEQFF.

The gene calls are TRBV28 and TRBJ2-3; D is possibly TRBD1 (5 bases). CDR3 length equals 12 residues. Per germline, CDR1 MDHEN and CDR2 SYDVKM. Trimming pared 6 bases from V and 4 bases from J, leaving 8 bases between. For the CDR3, the DNA is TGTGCCAGCAGGCTACAGGCAGATACGCAGTATTTT. Translation: CASRLQADTQYF. Full variable domain (rest looked up from reference TRBV28 and TRBJ2-3): DVKVTQSSRYLVKRTGEKVFLECVQDMDHENMFWYRQDPGLGLRLIYFSYDVKMKEKGDIPEGYSVSREKKERFSLILESASTNQTSMYLCASRLQADTQYFGPGTRLTVL.

This rearrangement joins TRBV28 to TRBJ2-7; D is perhaps TRBD2 (6 bases). Trimming took 4 bases from V and 2 from J, leaving 12 bases between them. The CDR3 loop spans 14 amino acids. Germline V gives CDR1 MDHEN, CDR2 SYDVKM. The DNA for the CDR3 is TGTGCCAGCAGTTCCGCGGGACTGGCCTACGAGCAGTACTTC. This encodes CASSSAGLAYEQYF.

The chain joins TRBV20-1 to TRBJ1-5; no clear D. The CDR3 covers 13 residues. V shed 3 bases and J shed 2 bases, with 8 bases lying between them. In germline, CDR1 is DFQATT, CDR2 SNEGSKA (reference sequence). This CDR3 is CSASTGGNQPQHF. In nucleotides, the CDR3 is TGCAGTGCTAGTACCGGGGGCAATCAGCCCCAGCATTTT.

This chain uses TRBV18 with TRBJ2-5; D might be TRBD2 (5 bases). V dropped 8 bases and J dropped 3 bases, with 16 bases sitting between them. The germline V gene has CDR1 KGHSH and CDR2 LQKENI. The CDR3 has 14 residues. The CDR3 sequence is CASAFRGGEETQYF. The CDR3 nucleotides read TGTGCCAGCGCCTTCCGGGGTGGGGAAGAGACCCAGTACTTC.

The rearrangement uses TRBV5-4 and TRBJ1-1; a possible D gene is TRBD1 (6 bases). CDR1 is SGHNT, CDR2 YYREEE, per germline (reference sequence). There are 15 residues in the CDR3. V dropped 0 bases and J dropped 5 bases, with 14 bases sitting between them. The CDR3 region has the DNA TGTGCCAGCAGCTTGGCCGGGGGGGCAGGAACTGAAGCTTTCTTT. This codes for CASSLAGGAGTEAFF.

The genes are TRBV2 and TRBJ2-5; D is perhaps TRBD1 (6 bases). The CDR3 runs 15 residues. V was clipped by 7 bases and J by 5 bases, with 20 bases between them. Germline-derived CDR1 and CDR2 are SNHLY and FYNNEI. The CDR3 DNA follows: TGTGCCAGCACCCCGCCGGGGCCGAGGGGGGAGACCCAGTACTTC. Protein sequence: CASTPPGPRGETQYF.

The chain employs TRBV6-2 or TRBV6-3 and TRBJ2-1; 8 bases line up with TRBD2. V lost 3 bases, J lost 6 bases, and 10 bases stayed unmatched. The germline gives CDR1 MNHEY, CDR2 SVGEGT. The CDR3 extends over 16 amino acids. The CDR3: CASSYLAGGSFNEQFF. In nucleotides, the CDR3 is TGTGCCAGCAGTTATCTTGCGGGAGGATCTTTCAATGAGCAGTTCTTC.

The chain has TRBV20-1 and TRBJ2-2, with TRBD1 identical over 9 bases. This CDR3 is built from 14 residues. J lost 5 bases, V lost 3 bases, and 4 bases had no gene match. Germline-derived CDR1 and CDR2 are DFQATT and SNEGSKA (reference sequence). This CDR3 is CSASPTGGTGELFF. CDR3 coding DNA: TGCAGTGCTAGTCCGACAGGGGGGACCGGGGAGCTGTTTTTT.

The V call is TRBV27, the J call TRBJ2-7, with 9 bases that match TRBD1. V lost 3 bases to trimming and J lost 2 bases; unmatched junction nucleotides: 5. The germline V gene has CDR1 MNHEY and CDR2 SMNVEV (reference sequence). The CDR3 consists of 15 residues. CDR3 sequence reads: CASSFGQGITYEQYF. CDR3 in DNA: TGTGCCAGCAGTTTTGGACAGGGGATAACCTACGAGCAGTACTTC.

V is TRBV28 and J is TRBJ2-7; 11 bases agree with TRBD1. CDR1 and CDR2 from the germline V gene are MDHEN and SYDVKM. This CDR3 region has 16 residues. Trimming took 6 bases from V and 3 from J; bases not matched to a gene: 10. DNA of the CDR3: TGTGCCAGCAGCTTCTCGCCCGGGACAGGGGGCTACGAGCAGTACTTC. The encoded protein is CASSFSPGTGGYEQYF.

This chain connects TRBV6-1 to TRBJ1-5, with D maybe TRBD1 (5 bases). This CDR3 is built from 15 residues. V was cut by 0 bases and J by 5 bases, with 11 bases left in between. The germline gives CDR1 MNHNS, CDR2 SASEGT. The CDR3 sequence: CASSEASEGHQPQHF. CDR3 sequence (DNA): TGTGCCAGCAGTGAAGCATCGGAGGGACATCAGCCCCAGCATTTT.

The V and J genes are TRBV2 and TRBJ1-1, with unresolved D. The germline V and J ends were trimmed by 7 bases and 0 bases, with 15 bases remaining between them. Germline V gene sequence: CDR1 SNHLY, CDR2 FYNNEI. The CDR3 runs 15 residues. CDR3 amino acids: CASTLASIVNTEAFF. In nucleotides, the CDR3 is TGTGCCAGCACTTTGGCCTCAATTGTGAACACTGAAGCTTTCTTT.

The rearrangement joins TRBV7-2 to TRBJ2-3; 8 bases match TRBD2. Looked up from germline, CDR1 is SGHTA and CDR2 is FQGNSA. CDR3 size: 14 residues. V lost 1 base, J lost 9 bases, and 6 bases stayed unmatched. CDR3 nucleotide sequence: TGTGCCAGCAGCTTAGAGAACGGGAGGGGAACGCAGTATTTT. As protein: CASSLENGRGTQYF.